The 4 T cell receptor beta chains presented below share a single source sample, sequenced in a study of T-cell memory formation after mild COVID-19. Using its own MiXCR run on the 5' RACE reads, TCRdb lists one record per CDR3 protein. The repertoire has 150,000 or so distinct CDR3 sequences, approximately 15% of them found once; the top ten carry roughly 15%. Sample: PBMCs or a T cell subset sorted from them (not recorded which). These receptors all come from an adult woman who had mild COVID-19 (a few samples of this study predate the infection). Cell type and time point are not known.

This chain links TRBV9 with TRBJ2-1, with D perhaps TRBD2 (6 bases). CDR1 SGDLS and CDR2 YYNGEE come from the germline V gene. This CDR3 has 16 residues. Trimming pared 3 bases from V and 6 bases from J, leaving 19 bases between. CDR3 DNA: TGTGCCAGCAGCGCTGGCGGGGTGTTTGTGTTCAATGAGCAGTTCTTC. Translation: CASSAGGVFVFNEQFF.

This clonotype was detected only a few times. The CDR3 DNA sequence: TGTGCCAGCAGGGTTAACACCGGGGAGCTGTTTTTT. This translates into CASRVNTGELFF. The chain uses TRBV12-3 or TRBV12-4 and TRBJ2-2; D gene uncertain. Trimming stripped 6 bases from V and 2 bases from J, with 4 bases between. CDR3 length: 12 residues.

This chain connects TRBV28 to TRBJ1-4, with 7 bases matching TRBD1. V shed 3 bases, J shed 17 bases, and the junction held 21 bases outside the gene matches. Germline V gives CDR1 MDHEN, CDR2 SYDVKM. CDR3 length equals 16 residues. The CDR3 nucleotides are TGTGCCAGCAGTTTTCATCACAGGGGACCATTCCCCTCTAGATTTTTT. Its translation: CASSFHHRGPFPSRFF.

The chain joins TRBV5-1 to TRBJ2-7, with 7 bases identical to TRBD2. This CDR3 region has 16 residues. The J segment lost 3 bases and the V segment lost 4 bases, leaving 13 bases of the junction unmatched. The V gene's germline CDR1 is SGHRS and CDR2 YFSETQ. CDR3 region: CASSPLPASGHYEQYF. The CDR3 coding sequence is TGCGCCAGCAGCCCCCTCCCCGCTAGCGGCCACTACGAGCAGTACTTC.